Listed here are 6 T cell receptor beta chains from one sample, sequenced in a study of blood T cell repertoires in COVID-19. This table comes from immunoSEQ multiplex PCR, and its TCRdb copy is limited to in-frame clones, with some not included. Among about 390,000 clones listed, around nine tenths were seen once. Sequenced: PBMCs or T cells enriched from blood (not recorded which). These receptors all stem from a woman between 50 and 59 years old who had recovered from COVID-19.

Only a few counts were recorded for this clone. The gene calls are TRBV12-3 or TRBV12-4 and TRBJ2-1, with a possible D match to TRBD2 (5 bases). V dropped 7 bases and J dropped 1 base, with 8 bases sitting between them. This CDR3 is 13 amino acids long. DNA for the CDR3: TGTGCCAGCATTGAGGGTTCCTACAATGAGCAGTTCTTC. It specifies CASIEGSYNEQFF.

In its sample, this clone was seen a few times. The genes are TRBV18 and TRBJ1-3, with 8 positions matching TRBD1. V dropped 2 bases and J dropped 0; count of bases not matched to a gene: 0. This CDR3 is built from 15 residues. Germline lookup yields CDR1 KGHSH and CDR2 LQKENI. The DNA of the CDR3 is TGTGCCAGCTCACCAGGGACAGGCTCTGGAAACACCATATATTTT. It is translated as CASSPGTGSGNTIYF.

This clone was seen a single time. The V call is TRBV2, the J call TRBJ1-4, with TRBD1 matching over 8 bases. The CDR3 contains 13 residues. V shed 5 bases and J 8 bases; nucleotides not matched to a gene: 4. CDR1 SNHLY and CDR2 FYNNEI come from the germline V gene. The CDR3 DNA reads as TGTGCCAGCAGTCGGGACAGGACGGAAAAACTGTTTTTT. Its protein is CASSRDRTEKLFF.

The chain recombines TRBV18 with TRBJ1-4; the D is unclear. The CDR3 is made up of 16 amino acids. CDR1 and CDR2 (germline): KGHSH, LQKENI. V lost 6 bases and J 0 bases, leaving 14 bases between the germline ends. In nucleotides, the CDR3 is TGTGCCAGCTCCCAGATGAGGCCTGCAACTAATGAAAAACTGTTTTTT. It translates to CASSQMRPATNEKLFF.

V gene TRBV9 combines with J gene TRBJ1-4, with 7 bases fitting TRBD1. This CDR3 is 15 amino acids long. The V gene end was trimmed by 2 bases and the J gene end by 3 bases; junction bases not matched to a gene: 4. Germline V gene sequence: CDR1 SGDLS, CDR2 YYNGEE. The CDR3: CASSVSGTANEKLFF. In DNA, the CDR3 is TGTGCCAGCAGCGTTTCCGGGACAGCTAATGAAAAACTGTTTTTT.

This chain uses TRBV2 with TRBJ1-5; no clear D. Germline CDR1 reads SNHLY; CDR2 reads FYNNEI. CDR3 length: 13 residues. Deletions cut 0 bases from V and 8 bases from J, with 8 bases between. The CDR3 nucleotides are TGTGCCAGCAGTGAAGCGCTTCGAGAGCCCCAGCATTTT. Its protein is CASSEALREPQHF.